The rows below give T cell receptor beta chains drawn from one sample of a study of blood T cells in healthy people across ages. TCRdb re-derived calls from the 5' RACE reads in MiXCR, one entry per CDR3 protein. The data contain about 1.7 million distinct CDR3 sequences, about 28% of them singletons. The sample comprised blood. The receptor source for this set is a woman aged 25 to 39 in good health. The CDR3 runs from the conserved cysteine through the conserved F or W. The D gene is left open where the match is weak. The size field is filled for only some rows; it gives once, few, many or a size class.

CDR3aa: CASSFLRADYNEQYF
CDR3nt: TGTGCCAGCAGCTTTCTGCGGGCGGACTACAATGAGCAGTACTTC
v_gene: TRBV7-9
d_gene: .
j_gene: TRBJ2-4
abundance: once

CDR3aa: CSVVAGGTEAFF
CDR3nt: TGCAGCGTTGTAGCAGGGGGAACTGAAGCTTTCTTT
v_gene: TRBV29-1
d_gene: TRBD1
j_gene: TRBJ1-1
abundance: .

CDR3aa: CSARDGSSATHEQYF
CDR3nt: TGCAGTGCTAGAGATGGATCGTCGGCTACTCATGAGCAGTACTTC
v_gene: TRBV20-1
d_gene: .
j_gene: TRBJ2-7
abundance: few

CDR3aa: CASRRGLAENYEQYF
CDR3nt: TGTGCCAGCCGAAGGGGACTAGCGGAGAACTACGAGCAGTACTTC
v_gene: TRBV6-5
d_gene: TRBD2
j_gene: TRBJ2-7
abundance: many

CDR3aa: CASSQLLAGEAGEQFF
CDR3nt: TGTGCCAGCAGCCAACTACTAGCGGGAGAAGCGGGTGAGCAGTTCTTC
v_gene: TRBV3-1
d_gene: TRBD2
j_gene: TRBJ2-1
abundance: .

CDR3aa: CSAGPTGQGSETQYF
CDR3nt: TGCAGTGCTGGCCCAACGGGACAAGGGAGCGAGACCCAGTACTTC
v_gene: TRBV20-1
d_gene: .
j_gene: TRBJ2-5
abundance: .

CDR3aa: CAISEMRGPRTEAFF
CDR3nt: TGTGCCATCAGTGAGATGAGGGGGCCCCGCACTGAAGCTTTCTTT
v_gene: TRBV10-3
d_gene: TRBD1
j_gene: TRBJ1-1
abundance: .

CDR3aa: CASRPAGDSSYEQYF
CDR3nt: TGCGCCAGCCGCCCCGCGGGCGACAGCTCCTACGAGCAGTACTTC
v_gene: TRBV5-1
d_gene: .
j_gene: TRBJ2-7
abundance: once

CDR3aa: CARAGTGTGNTIYF
CDR3nt: TGTGCCCGAGCCGGGACAGGCACTGGAAACACCATATATTTT
v_gene: TRBV30
d_gene: TRBD1
j_gene: TRBJ1-3
abundance: .

CDR3aa: CSARLKGNNQPQHF
CDR3nt: TGCAGTGCTAGGCTAAAGGGGAACAATCAGCCCCAGCATTTT
v_gene: TRBV20-1
d_gene: .
j_gene: TRBJ1-5
abundance: .

CDR3aa: CASSLRGEGDYRYNEQFF
CDR3nt: TGTGCCAGCAGCTTAAGGGGCGAGGGGGACTATCGATACAATGAGCAGTTCTTC
v_gene: TRBV11-2
d_gene: .
j_gene: TRBJ2-1
abundance: once

CDR3aa: CASSPSWGGTQYF
CDR3nt: TGCGCCAGCAGCCCGTCATGGGGGGGCACGCAGTATTTT
v_gene: TRBV5-1
d_gene: .
j_gene: TRBJ2-3
abundance: many

CDR3aa: CATRDPRKPTETQYF
CDR3nt: TGTGCCACCAGGGACCCTAGGAAGCCCACAGAGACCCAGTACTTC
v_gene: TRBV6-1
d_gene: .
j_gene: TRBJ2-5
abundance: .

CDR3aa: CASSQSWSGVQETQYF
CDR3nt: TGTGCCAGCAGCCAGTCCTGGAGCGGGGTGCAAGAGACCCAGTACTTC
v_gene: TRBV3-1
d_gene: TRBD2
j_gene: TRBJ2-5
abundance: .

CDR3aa: CASSFTPVVGCTEAFF
CDR3nt: TGTGCCAGCAGTTTTACGCCCGTGGTGGGGTGCACTGAAGCTTTCTTT
v_gene: TRBV12-3/TRBV12-4
d_gene: .
j_gene: TRBJ1-1
abundance: .

CDR3aa: CASSPRTSGDTGELFF
CDR3nt: TGTGCCAGCAGCCCTCGGACTAGCGGGGACACCGGGGAGCTGTTTTTT
v_gene: TRBV9
d_gene: TRBD2
j_gene: TRBJ2-2
abundance: .

CDR3aa: CAANRGGGILAKNIQYF
CDR3nt: TGTGCCGCTAACCGAGGGGGTGGCATCCTAGCCAAAAACATTCAGTACTTC
v_gene: TRBV21-1
d_gene: .
j_gene: TRBJ2-4
abundance: .

CDR3aa: CASSLQQGAREKLFF
CDR3nt: TGTGCCAGCAGCTTACAACAGGGGGCACGCGAAAAACTGTTTTTT
v_gene: TRBV7-2
d_gene: TRBD1
j_gene: TRBJ1-4
abundance: .

CDR3aa: CASSMEVSGANVLTF
CDR3nt: TGTGCCAGTAGTATGGAAGTCTCGGGGGCCAACGTCCTGACTTTC
v_gene: TRBV19
d_gene: .
j_gene: TRBJ2-6
abundance: .

CDR3aa: CSVGLGQGAGEQYF
CDR3nt: TGCAGCGTTGGTCTCGGACAGGGGGCCGGGGAGCAGTACTTC
v_gene: TRBV29-1
d_gene: TRBD1
j_gene: TRBJ2-7
abundance: .

CDR3aa: CASSEGLGPVNEQFF
CDR3nt: TGTGCCAGCAGTGAGGGACTTGGGCCGGTGAATGAGCAGTTCTTC
v_gene: TRBV2
d_gene: .
j_gene: TRBJ2-1
abundance: .

CDR3aa: CASSYSGTPGTQYF
CDR3nt: TGTGCCAGCAGTTACTCGGGGACGCCGGGTACGCAGTATTTT
v_gene: TRBV6-6
d_gene: .
j_gene: TRBJ2-3
abundance: .

CDR3aa: CASSPAGAMGNQPQHF
CDR3nt: TGCGCCAGCAGCCCGGCGGGGGCGATGGGCAATCAGCCCCAGCATTTT
v_gene: TRBV5-1
d_gene: .
j_gene: TRBJ1-5
abundance: .

CDR3aa: CASSALNPSYNEQFF
CDR3nt: TGTGCCAGCAGTGCACTTAACCCCTCCTACAATGAGCAGTTCTTC
v_gene: TRBV6-6
d_gene: .
j_gene: TRBJ2-1
abundance: many

CDR3aa: CASSLEGDGNQPQHF
CDR3nt: TGCGCCAGCAGCTTGGAGGGGGACGGCAATCAGCCCCAGCATTTT
v_gene: TRBV5-1
d_gene: .
j_gene: TRBJ1-5
abundance: few

CDR3aa: CASSGANEAFF
CDR3nt: TGCGCCAGCAGCGGGGCCAATGAAGCTTTCTTT
v_gene: TRBV5-1
d_gene: .
j_gene: TRBJ1-1
abundance: few

CDR3aa: CASSWTSGARRDTQYF
CDR3nt: TGCGCCAGCAGCTGGACTAGCGGGGCCAGGCGGGATACGCAGTATTTT
v_gene: TRBV5-1
d_gene: TRBD2
j_gene: TRBJ2-3
abundance: many

CDR3aa: CASSQDMSGLGTQYF
CDR3nt: TGCGCCAGCAGCCAAGATATGTCGGGACTCGGGACCCAGTACTTC
v_gene: TRBV4-3
d_gene: .
j_gene: TRBJ2-5
abundance: few

CDR3aa: CSAPAGQGADEQFF
CDR3nt: TGCAGCGCCCCCGCAGGGCAGGGGGCCGATGAGCAGTTCTTC
v_gene: TRBV29-1
d_gene: TRBD1
j_gene: TRBJ2-1
abundance: few

CDR3aa: CASSLPAGRTGELFF
CDR3nt: TGTGCCAGCAGTTTACCGGCAGGAAGGACCGGGGAGCTGTTTTTT
v_gene: TRBV12-3/TRBV12-4
d_gene: .
j_gene: TRBJ2-2
abundance: few

CDR3aa: CASSSPLLTSSRTQYF
CDR3nt: TGTGCCAGCAGCTCCCCCCTCTTGACTAGTAGCCGTACGCAGTATTTT
v_gene: TRBV7-2
d_gene: .
j_gene: TRBJ2-3
abundance: .

CDR3aa: CASSDRAGSADTQYF
CDR3nt: TGTGCCAGCAGCGATAGGGCAGGGAGCGCAGATACGCAGTATTTT
v_gene: TRBV7-8
d_gene: .
j_gene: TRBJ2-3
abundance: .

CDR3aa: CASSLSGNQGTQYF
CDR3nt: TGTGCCAGCAGCCTATCCGGGAATCAAGGGACCCAGTACTTC
v_gene: TRBV9
d_gene: .
j_gene: TRBJ2-5
abundance: .

CDR3aa: CASVSGGPHNEQFF
CDR3nt: TGTGCCAGCGTAAGCGGGGGCCCCCACAATGAGCAGTTCTTC
v_gene: TRBV2
d_gene: TRBD2
j_gene: TRBJ2-1
abundance: .

CDR3aa: CSARDRGASWGQNEQFF
CDR3nt: TGCAGTGCTAGAGATCGGGGGGCTTCGTGGGGGCAGAATGAGCAGTTCTTC
v_gene: TRBV20-1
d_gene: .
j_gene: TRBJ2-1
abundance: .

CDR3aa: CASSPGDQPQHF
CDR3nt: TGTGCCAGCAGCCCCGGTGATCAGCCCCAGCATTTT
v_gene: TRBV18
d_gene: .
j_gene: TRBJ1-5
abundance: many

CDR3aa: CASTSGGAPETQYF
CDR3nt: TGTGCCAGCACGTCCGGGGGGGCCCCAGAGACCCAGTACTTC
v_gene: TRBV2
d_gene: TRBD2
j_gene: TRBJ2-5
abundance: .

CDR3aa: CASSPHGSGEQYF
CDR3nt: TGTGCCAGCAGCCCACATGGATCGGGAGAGCAGTACTTC
v_gene: TRBV11-3
d_gene: .
j_gene: TRBJ2-7
abundance: .

CDR3aa: CSALGTSVYNEQFF
CDR3nt: TGCAGTGCTCTAGGGACTAGCGTATACAATGAGCAGTTCTTC
v_gene: TRBV20-1
d_gene: TRBD2
j_gene: TRBJ2-1
abundance: many

CDR3aa: CASSPLTGYYEQYF
CDR3nt: TGTGCCAGCAGTCCGCTGACAGGGTACTACGAGCAGTACTTC
v_gene: TRBV6-2/TRBV6-3
d_gene: TRBD1
j_gene: TRBJ2-7
abundance: .